Following are 28 T cell receptor beta chains from one sample sequenced in a study of molecular identifiers for immune sequencing clone quantification. MiXCR was run by TCRdb on the PCR reads, yielding one entry per CDR3 protein. The sample contains more than 550,000 distinct CDR3 sequences, about 25% of which appear only once. Sequenced input: naive CD8+ T cells from blood, with Jurkat cell RNA spiked in. The subset was: FACS-sorted CD8+CD4-CCR7+CD45RA+ naive T cells. These receptors all come from a human donor in good health. Some libraries in this study had Jurkat cell RNA spiked in.

This clonotype was counted once. The CDR3 does not end in the conserved phenylalanine or tryptophan, so this is likely a read error. The genes are TRBV5-3 and TRBJ1-1, with TRBD1 as a possible D gene (5 bases). TRBV5-3 is an ORF; its function is uncertain. There are 15 residues in the CDR3. V gave up 8 bases and J gave up 6 bases, with 23 bases separating them. CDR3 sequence reads: CASSHPDRGMSEAFL. DNA for the CDR3: TGTGCCAGCAGCCACCCAGATCGGGGGATGTCTGAAGCTTTCCTT.

This clonotype was detected only a few times. The chain links TRBV29-1 to TRBJ2-1; TRBD2 matches at 9 bases. This CDR3 has 14 amino acids. V lost 1 base, J lost 9 bases, and 7 bases stayed unmatched. Germline V lookup: CDR1 SQVTM, CDR2 ANQGSEA. The CDR3 region has the DNA TGCAGCGTTGAAGGGGCGGGAGGGCCATCTGAGCAGTTCTTC. Protein product: CSVEGAGGPSEQFF.

This clonotype was picked up many times. In DNA, the CDR3 is TGTGCCAGCAGCTTGGCGGGACAGTACTACGAGCAGTACTTC. Protein sequence: CASSLAGQYYEQYF. This chain connects TRBV5-4 to TRBJ2-7, with TRBD1 identical over 7 bases. The junction had 3 bases not matched to a gene; V was cut back by 0 bases and J by 3 bases. The CDR3 runs to 14 residues. Germline assignment: CDR1 SGHNT and CDR2 YYREEE (reference sequence).

This clonotype was seen at least ten times. The chain uses TRBV6-5 and TRBJ2-2; 8 bases are a match to TRBD1. CDR1 and CDR2 (germline): MNHEY, SVGAGI. CDR3 length equals 15 residues. V lost 6 bases, J lost 1 base, and 4 bases stayed unmatched. CDR3 coding DNA: TGTGCCAGCAGCACAGGACAGGGGAACACCGGGGAGCTGTTTTTT. Translation: CASSTGQGNTGELFF.

A few counts support this clonotype. This chain uses TRBV5-1 with TRBJ2-2, with D perhaps TRBD1 (5 bases). CDR1 is SGHRS and CDR2 is YFSETQ in the germline V gene. V was trimmed by 4 bases and J by 2 bases, leaving 12 bases between them. The CDR3 runs to 15 residues. CDR3 amino acids: CASSPLRENTGELFF. The CDR3 nucleotides read TGCGCCAGCAGCCCACTCAGGGAAAACACCGGGGAGCTGTTTTTT. The entire variable domain, with the rest obtained from reference TRBV5-1 and TRBJ2-2, is as follows: KAGVTQTPRYLIKTRGQQVTLSCSPISGHRSVSWYQQTPGQGLQFLFEYFSETQRNKGNFPGRFSGRQFSNSRSEMNVSTLELGDSALYLCASSPLRENTGELFFGEGSRLTVL.

This clonotype was detected many times. V is TRBV7-2 and J is TRBJ2-4; D ambiguous. This CDR3 spans 16 amino acids. Germline V gene sequence: CDR1 SGHTA, CDR2 FQGNSA. The V end lost 5 bases, the J end lost 5 bases, and 19 bases lay between the germline ends. The CDR3 sequence is CASSLTRAFPENIQYF. Written as DNA, the CDR3 is TGTGCCAGCAGCCTAACACGGGCGTTTCCGGAAAACATTCAGTACTTC. Based on the CDR3 plus reference TRBV7-2 and TRBJ2-4, the full variable domain is GAGVSQSPSNKVTEKGKDVELRCDPISGHTALYWYRQSLGQGLEFLIYFQGNSAPDKSGLPSDRFSAERTGGSVSTLTIQRTQQEDSAVYLCASSLTRAFPENIQYFGAGTRLSVL.

Concerning this clonotype: A read error may explain this, as a much larger clone is one base away. The gene calls are TRBV27 and TRBJ1-1; no definite D call. CDR3 length equals 13 residues. Germline V lookup: CDR1 MNHEY, CDR2 SMNVEV (reference sequence). As DNA, the CDR3 is TGTGCCAGCGAAAGGTTAATGAACACTGAAGCTTCCTTT. It yields the protein CASERLMNTEASF.

The V and J genes are TRBV4-1 and TRBJ1-1; D gene ambiguous. Germline CDR1 reads MGHRA; CDR2 reads YSYEKL. This CDR3 region has 13 residues. V was cut by 5 bases and J by 5 bases, with 12 bases left in between. CDR3 in DNA: TGCGCCAGCAGCACGACCGGGAGGACTGAAGCTTTCTTT. This sequence encodes CASSTTGRTEAFF.

The V and J genes are TRBV28 and TRBJ2-7; perhaps TRBD1 as D (6 bases). V lost 6 bases and J lost 4, with 16 bases in between. Germline CDR1 is MDHEN and CDR2 is SYDVKM. The CDR3 extends over 14 amino acids. The CDR3 protein is CASSLRDTDYEQYF. CDR3 nucleotides: TGTGCCAGCAGCCTCCGGGACACCGATTACGAGCAGTACTTC.

V usage is TRBV23-1 and J usage is TRBJ1-2, with D unclear. TRBV23-1 is identified as an open reading frame with a role that is uncertain. With 9 bases removed from V and 4 bases from J, the gap between germline ends came to 15 bases. CDR3 length: 13 amino acids. The CDR3 DNA follows: TGCGCCAGAACCTCCTCGTGGAGCTATGGCTACACCTTC. Translated: CARTSSWSYGYTF.

Many counts were recorded for this clonotype. The chain recombines TRBV7-8 with TRBJ2-5; perhaps TRBD2 as D (6 bases). CDR1 is SGHVS, CDR2 FQNEAQ, per germline. CDR3 length: 14 amino acids. Trimming took off 3 bases at V and 5 bases at J, with 13 bases between the two ends. The CDR3 spells CASSFGTRGETQYF. CDR3 coding DNA: TGTGCCAGCAGCTTTGGGACTCGCGGCGAGACCCAGTACTTC.

Comment on this clonotype: Relative to the germline gene, one junction end is altered; a read error may explain this. J is TRBJ2-6 and V is TRBV5-6; D possibly corresponds to TRBD1 (5 bases). Per germline, CDR1 SGHDT and CDR2 YYEEEE. This CDR3 is built from 17 residues. CDR3: CASSLSQPSSGANVLAF. Written as DNA, the CDR3 is TGTGCCAGCAGCTTGTCCCAGCCCTCCTCTGGGGCCAACGTCCTGGCTTTC.

V gene TRBV7-2 combines with J gene TRBJ1-1; D is uncertain. The V gene lost 5 bases and the J gene lost 6 bases, with 13 bases spanning the gap. Germline loops: CDR1 SGHTA, CDR2 FQGNSA. The CDR3 sequence is 13 residues long. The CDR3 is CASSPGRVAEAFF. CDR3 bases: TGTGCCAGCAGCCCCGGGAGGGTTGCTGAAGCTTTCTTT.

The chain has TRBV7-9 and TRBJ1-1; weak D call: TRBD1 (5 bases). V was shortened by 0 bases and J by 2 bases, with 10 bases between the two germline ends. Germline-derived CDR1 and CDR2 are SEHNR and FQNEAQ (reference sequence). The CDR3 has 15 amino acids. The CDR3 loop reads CASSLASRANTEAFF. For the CDR3, the DNA is TGTGCCAGCAGCTTAGCTTCCAGGGCAAACACTGAAGCTTTCTTT.

For this clonotype: This may arise from a read error, as a much more abundant clone is one base away. The chain recombines TRBV2 with TRBJ1-1, with TRBD1 identical over 7 bases. CDR1 and CDR2 (germline): SNHLY, FYNNEI. V was pared by 7 bases and J by 7 bases, with 15 bases of the junction left unmatched. CDR3 length: 15 residues. The CDR3 is CASKDLAGGWSEAFF. CDR3 bases: TGTGCCAGCAAGGACCTTGCAGGGGGATGGAGTGAAGCTTTCTTT.

In this sample, this clonotype turned up many times. The chain has TRBV4-1 and TRBJ2-7; TRBD2 agrees at 7 bases. CDR3 length: 16 residues. Trimming at V came to 1 base and at J to 0 bases, leaving 6 bases not matched to a gene. From germline, CDR1 is MGHRA and CDR2 YSYEKL. CDR3 amino acids: CASSQASGDLSYEQYF. CDR3 sequence (DNA): TGCGCCAGCAGCCAAGCGAGCGGGGACCTCTCCTACGAGCAGTACTTC.

This chain connects TRBV7-2 to TRBJ2-7; 8 positions agree with TRBD2. V shed 5 bases and J 9 bases; nucleotides not matched to a gene: 9. The CDR3 runs 13 residues. The germline gives CDR1 SGHTA, CDR2 FQGNSA. CDR3 amino acids: CASSLPGGDWQYF. The CDR3 DNA is TGTGCCAGCAGCCTCCCCGGGGGGGACTGGCAGTACTTC.

This clonotype was seen more than once but under ten times. The V call is TRBV20-1, the J call TRBJ2-7; D perhaps matches TRBD1 (6 bases). Per the germline V gene, CDR1 is DFQATT and CDR2 is SNEGSKA (reference sequence). Between the trimmed V and J ends, which lost 5 bases and 3 bases, there was a span of 17 bases. CDR3 length: 14 residues. CDR3 bases: TGCAGTGCTTACTACACAGGGATAGACTACGAGCAGTACTTC. Encoded protein: CSAYYTGIDYEQYF.

The V call is TRBV15, the J call TRBJ2-7; tentatively, D is TRBD1 (6 bases). V shed 4 bases and J shed 2 bases, with 18 bases lying between them. CDR3 length: 16 amino acids. Germline assignment: CDR1 LNHNV and CDR2 YYDKDF (reference sequence). The CDR3 DNA is TGTGCCACCAGCACCACTACTACAGGGCCCGCCTACGAGCAGTACTTC. Protein: CATSTTTTGPAYEQYF.

This clonotype has only a few counts. The chain is built from TRBV20-1 and TRBJ2-3; 11 bases agree with TRBD2. Germline CDR1 is DFQATT and CDR2 is SNEGSKA (reference sequence). There are 16 residues in the CDR3. The J segment lost 4 bases and the V segment lost 4 bases, leaving 10 bases of the junction unmatched. CDR3 in amino acids: CSANHLTSGSADTQYF. For the CDR3, the DNA is TGCAGTGCTAACCATCTAACTAGCGGGAGTGCAGATACGCAGTATTTT.

Of note for this clonotype: A junction boundary mismatches the germline segment, possibly from a read error. The rearrangement links TRBV27 to TRBJ2-7; D perhaps matches TRBD1 (5 bases). The CDR3 loop spans 13 amino acids. Per germline, CDR1 MNHEY and CDR2 SMNVEV (reference sequence). CDR3 nucleotides: TGTGTCAGCAGTATTACCCCAGGGTACGAGCAGTACTTC. As protein: CVSSITPGYEQYF.

Notes on this clonotype: A clone one base away is much larger, so this may be a read error. The chain links TRBV7-8 to TRBJ1-1; D not certain. CDR1 is SGHVS, CDR2 FQNEAQ, per germline. The length of the CDR3 is 13 residues. CDR3 protein: CASSHPLGEEVFF. In nucleotides, the CDR3 is TGTGCCAGCAGCCACCCCCTCGGAGAGGAAGTTTTCTTT.

Concerning this clonotype: Given a much more abundant clone one base away, this may be a read error. This chain connects TRBV6-6 to TRBJ2-4; no firm D call. The CDR3 is 14 amino acids. In germline, CDR1 is MNHNY, CDR2 SVGAGI (reference sequence). CDR3 amino acids: CASSSDLQINKSYF. The CDR3 DNA sequence: TGTGCCAGCAGTTCCGATCTACAGATAAACAAATCCTATTTC.

This clonotype was counted ten times or more. V and J are TRBV18 and TRBJ2-7; D may be TRBD1 (6 bases). Germline V CDR1 and CDR2: KGHSH, LQKENI. This CDR3 comprises 13 residues. Trimming took off 4 bases at V and 7 bases at J, with 14 bases between the two ends. Here the CDR3 DNA reads TGTGCCAGCTCACTCCAGGGGTTGGAAGAGCAGTACTTC. It translates to CASSLQGLEEQYF.

The sample holds a few counts of this clonotype. A much larger clonotype is one base distant, so this may be a read error. V is TRBV7-2 and J is TRBJ1-1; D call uncertain. The CDR3 runs to 11 residues. Germline V lookup: CDR1 SGHTA, CDR2 FQGNSA. Trimming removed 8 bases from V and 3 bases from J, with 7 bases in between. In DNA, the CDR3 is TGTGCCAGCGGCCACTACACTGAAGCTTTCTTT. Amino acids: CASGHYTEAFF.

This clonotype has more than one count but fewer than ten. This sequence joins TRBV4-1 and TRBJ2-7; D ambiguous. Germline V gives CDR1 MGHRA, CDR2 YSYEKL. The CDR3 extends over 14 amino acids. Trimming cost V 1 base and J 7 bases, with 14 bases left between them. CDR3 loop: CASSQVVSSWEQYF. The CDR3 DNA is TGCGCCAGCAGCCAAGTTGTTTCGTCGTGGGAGCAGTACTTC.

The sample holds a few counts of this clonotype. The rearrangement joins TRBV6-1 to TRBJ2-7; TRBD1 matches 7 bases. The CDR3 sequence is 16 residues long. Trimming at V came to 3 bases and at J to 5 bases, leaving 13 bases not matched to a gene. Germline lookup yields CDR1 MNHNS and CDR2 SASEGT. CDR3 amino acids: CASSDYRGHFRDEQYF. The CDR3 DNA sequence: TGTGCCAGCAGTGACTACAGGGGCCACTTCCGGGACGAGCAGTACTTC.

This clonotype has just a few counts. The V gene is TRBV4-2, the J gene TRBJ2-1; the match to TRBD2 covers 13 bases. The CDR3 length is 16 residues. Germline V CDR1 and CDR2: LGHNA, YNFKEQ. Trimming at V came to 0 bases and at J to 9 bases, leaving 5 bases not matched to a gene. Here the CDR3 reads CASSQETSGRSGEQFF. DNA of the CDR3: TGTGCCAGCAGCCAAGAGACTAGCGGGAGGAGTGGTGAGCAGTTCTTC.